This T cell receptor beta chain is drawn from a study of blood T cell repertoires in COVID-19. Study-wide context: COVID-19 samples collected from the United States, Italy and Spain covered acute and convalescent phases. PBMCs, B-cell-depleted T cells, or T cells provided the cDNA or gDNA that made up the material.

Original analysis: By means of reference gene primer amplification, nucleated cell counts were estimated. Repertoires were generated with immunoSEQ multiplex PCR, while TCRdb's copy carries only in-frame clones and drops some. V, J and clone size were drawn from that table, and D and trimming were deduced from the DNA. The sample yields 15,000 to 20,000 clones, around 90% seen once. This clone was found once. Germline lookup yields CDR1 SGHDT and CDR2 YYEEEE. The V and J ends lost 0 bases and 7 bases, in that order; junction bases with no gene match: 5. The CDR3 length is 16 residues. This rearrangement joins TRBV5-6 to TRBJ1-6; 9 nucleotides line up with TRBD1. The sequence was obtained from a human donor in a cohort sampled during active COVID-19. Sequenced material: peripheral blood. The CDR3 is CASSLVGDRANSPLHF. The CDR3, as DNA: TGTGCCAGCAGCTTGGTGGGGGACAGGGCGAATTCACCCCTCCACTTT.